What follows are 18 T cell receptor beta chains derived from one specimen sequenced in a study of Ad26.COV2.S vaccination and SARS-CoV-2 variants. Here immunoSEQ multiplex PCR was the method, and the copy in TCRdb shows in-frame clones only, minus some. The data hold about 370,000 clones, with less than 90% observed a single time. The sample's treatment: 15 to 20 received Ad26.COV2.S at low or high dose, single or two shots; several received placebo; per-sample allocation not given. The samples date from day 63 after the first vaccine or placebo injection. Sequenced here: peripheral blood, sampled in a trial of Ad26.COV2.S vaccine versus placebo. The origin of the receptors is a person aged 18-60 years who received the Ad26.COV2.S COVID-19 vaccine or a placebo.

V is TRBV27 and J is TRBJ1-5; 12 bases line up with TRBD1. CDR3 length: 17 residues. V lost 6 bases and J lost 5; bases outside the gene matches: 11. The germline V gene has CDR1 MNHEY and CDR2 SMNVEV (reference sequence). In DNA form, the CDR3 reads TGTGCCAGCAGCTCAATCCCCGGGACAGGGGGCCATCAGCCCCAGCATTTT. Its translation is CASSSIPGTGGHQPQHF.

The chain's CDR3 is CASSGDRGTEAFF. In nucleotides, the CDR3 is TGTGCCAGCAGTGGGGACAGGGGAACTGAAGCTTTCTTT. The rearrangement joins TRBV2 to TRBJ1-1; 10 bases line up with TRBD1. V lost 4 bases and J lost 5; bases outside the gene matches: 1. Germline V gene sequence: CDR1 SNHLY, CDR2 FYNNEI. This CDR3 has 13 residues.

V is TRBV3-1 (or the pseudogene TRBV3-2) and J is TRBJ2-3; a possible D gene is TRBD2 (5 bases). V lost 3 bases and J lost 0, with 10 bases in between. CDR3 length: 15 residues. Looked up from germline, CDR1 is LGHDT and CDR2 is YNNKEL (reference sequence). CDR3 nucleotide sequence: TGTGCCAGCAGCCAGGACTGGGAAAGCACAGATACGCAGTATTTT. It specifies CASSQDWESTDTQYF.

The rearrangement links TRBV7-9 to TRBJ2-5; D possibly corresponds to TRBD1 (5 bases). Germline CDR1 is SEHNR and CDR2 is FQNEAQ (reference sequence). CDR3 size: 17 residues. The ends were cut back, 4 bases at V and 2 bases at J, with 20 bases in the middle. Here the CDR3 reads CASSSDSPPNLQETQYF. As DNA, the CDR3 is TGTGCCAGCAGCTCCGACAGTCCCCCTAACCTACAAGAGACCCAGTACTTC.

V and J are TRBV7-9 and TRBJ1-1; 10 bases agree with TRBD1. The CDR3 is made up of 15 amino acids. Germline V gene data show CDR1 as SEHNR and CDR2 as FQNEAQ (reference sequence). V lost 5 bases, J lost 5 bases, and 8 bases stayed unmatched. The CDR3 sequence: CASSGLDRGYTEAFF. In nucleotides, the CDR3 is TGTGCCAGCAGCGGCCTGGACAGGGGGTATACTGAAGCTTTCTTT.

The chain combines TRBV3-1 (or the pseudogene TRBV3-2) with TRBJ1-1; D remains ambiguous. V was cut by 0 bases and J by 4 bases, with 6 bases left in between. Germline V gene sequence: CDR1 LGHDT, CDR2 YNNKEL (reference sequence). This CDR3 comprises 13 residues. The CDR3 here is CASSQERSTEAFF. In DNA, the CDR3 is TGTGCCAGCAGCCAAGAAAGGAGCACTGAAGCTTTCTTT.

The chain joins TRBV5-6 to TRBJ2-7; tentatively, D is TRBD2 (5 bases). Between the trimmed V and J ends, which lost 2 bases and 3 bases, there was a span of 9 bases. Per the germline V gene, CDR1 is SGHDT and CDR2 is YYEEEE. The CDR3 runs to 13 residues. The CDR3 is CASSLGGHYEQYF. The CDR3 region has the DNA TGTGCCAGCAGCTTAGGAGGTCACTACGAGCAGTACTTC. Based on the CDR3 plus reference TRBV5-6 and TRBJ2-7, the full variable domain is DAGVTQSPTHLIKTRGQQVTLRCSPKSGHDTVSWYQQALGQGPQFIFQYYEEEERQRGNFPDRFSGHQFPNYSSELNVNALLLGDSALYLCASSLGGHYEQYFGPGTRLTVT.

This chain links TRBV19 with TRBJ2-7; a weak D match, TRBD2 (6 bases). V gave up 4 bases and J gave up 3 bases, with 13 bases separating them. CDR3 length: 14 amino acids. The V gene's germline CDR1 is LNHDA and CDR2 SQIVND (reference sequence). The CDR3 DNA sequence: TGTGCCAGTAGTAGCGGGGTCAGGGACTACGAGCAGTACTTC. This translates into CASSSGVRDYEQYF.

CDR3 region: CASSPGGQETQYF. In DNA, the CDR3 is TGTGCCAGCAGCCCAGGGGGTCAAGAGACCCAGTACTTC. The rearrangement joins TRBV5-6 to TRBJ2-5; 7 bases agree with TRBD1. Trimming took 4 bases from V and 2 from J; bases not matched to a gene: 2. Germline V gives CDR1 SGHDT, CDR2 YYEEEE. This CDR3 has 13 residues. Together with reference TRBV5-6 and TRBJ2-5, the CDR3 gives the full variable domain: DAGVTQSPTHLIKTRGQQVTLRCSPKSGHDTVSWYQQALGQGPQFIFQYYEEEERQRGNFPDRFSGHQFPNYSSELNVNALLLGDSALYLCASSPGGQETQYFGPGTRLLVL.

This sequence joins TRBV6-5 and TRBJ2-7; possible D gene TRBD1, 5 bases. The CDR3 loop spans 12 amino acids. V dropped 11 bases and J dropped 3 bases, with 14 bases sitting between them. Germline loops: CDR1 MNHEY, CDR2 SVGAGI. Here the CDR3 reads CASGQGGYEQYF. CDR3 sequence (DNA): TGTGCCTCGGGTCAGGGTGGCTACGAGCAGTACTTC.

This sequence joins TRBV2 and TRBJ1-5; 7 nucleotides match TRBD1. Germline values: CDR1 SNHLY, CDR2 FYNNEI. J gave up 4 bases and V 6 bases, and 6 bases lay outside the gene matches. The CDR3 totals 14 residues. Written as DNA, the CDR3 is TGTGCCAGCAGCCGGACAGGTGAAAATCAGCCCCAGCATTTT. It specifies CASSRTGENQPQHF.

This chain links TRBV5-4 with TRBJ1-6, with TRBD1 identical over 9 bases. The V gene's germline CDR1 is SGHNT and CDR2 YYREEE (reference sequence). Trimming cost V 1 base and J 10 bases; bases outside gene matches: 3. The CDR3 extends over 14 amino acids. The CDR3 region has the DNA TGTGCCAGCAGCTTGTGGGACAGGGACTCACCCCTCCACTTT. Residues: CASSLWDRDSPLHF.

This chain connects TRBV7-2 to TRBJ1-4; D remains unclear. V lost 4 bases and J 8 bases, leaving 11 bases between the germline ends. Per germline, CDR1 SGHTA and CDR2 FQGNSA. There are 13 residues in the CDR3. The CDR3 bases are TGTGCCAGCAGCTCGTCGACCCAGGAAAAACTGTTTTTT. This translates into CASSSSTQEKLFF.

The rearrangement links TRBV7-9 to TRBJ1-3; D not certain. The V and J ends lost 5 bases and 2 bases respectively, with 19 bases between them. This CDR3 is 17 amino acids long. From germline, CDR1 is SEHNR and CDR2 FQNEAQ (reference sequence). The CDR3 DNA reads as TGTGCCAGCAGCAGAGAACGGGCCGTAGGCACTGGAAACACCATATATTTT. It is translated as CASSRERAVGTGNTIYF.

The DNA for the CDR3 is TGTGCCACCAGTGATCCCTACTCCTTGTTCGCGGCAAATGAGCAGTTCTTC. It specifies CATSDPYSLFAANEQFF. The V call is TRBV24-1, the J call TRBJ2-1; D unclear. Trimming removed 3 bases from V and 7 bases from J, with 21 bases in between. Germline V lookup: CDR1 KGHDR, CDR2 SFDVKD. The CDR3 spans 17 residues.

This chain joins TRBV19 and TRBJ1-1, with D perhaps matching TRBD1 (5 bases). With 7 bases removed from V and 5 bases from J, the gap between germline ends came to 20 bases. CDR1 and CDR2 from the germline V gene are LNHDA and SQIVND (reference sequence). The CDR3 length is 15 residues. CDR3 sequence: CASTRVFQGGTEAFF. In nucleotides, the CDR3 is TGTGCCAGTACAAGGGTTTTCCAGGGAGGTACTGAAGCTTTCTTT.

The chain employs TRBV18 and TRBJ2-2; possibly TRBD2 for D (5 bases). Between the trimmed V and J ends, which lost 6 bases and 6 bases, there was a span of 17 bases. The CDR3 is 15 residues long. Germline CDR1 KGHSH, CDR2 LQKENI. The chain's CDR3 is CASSLTGLGSGELFF. For the CDR3, the DNA is TGTGCCAGCTCCCTGACTGGACTGGGGTCCGGGGAGCTGTTTTTT.

The chain uses TRBV5-1 and TRBJ2-1; the match to TRBD1 covers 10 bases. After removal of 4 bases from V and 9 bases from J, the junction contained 10 bases not matched to a gene. The CDR3 has 15 amino acids. Germline loops: CDR1 SGHRS, CDR2 YFSETQ. DNA for the CDR3: TGCGCCAGCAGCAAGCCGGGACAGGGGATTAGTGAGCAGTTCTTC. Its protein product is CASSKPGQGISEQFF.